The next 27 T cell receptor beta chains were all read from a single sample in a study of response to subunit inactivated influenza vaccine. TCRdb reanalysed the RT-PCR reads using MiXCR and keeps one entry per CDR3 protein. In the table there are a few hundred thousand distinct CDR3 sequences, about 15% of which are singletons. The source material was PBMCs from blood, sampled about 12 days after vaccination. The receptors stem from a man aged 50-60 years who received an inactivated influenza vaccine.

The chain combines TRBV20-1 with TRBJ2-4, with D perhaps assigned TRBD1 or TRBD2 (6 bases each). Germline CDR1 DFQATT, CDR2 SNEGSKA (reference sequence). Trimming took 0 bases from V and 8 from J, leaving 11 bases between them. The CDR3 has 13 amino acids. CDR3 nucleotides: TGCAGTGCTAGAGATCCGGGGGCAGACATTCAGTACTTC. This gives the protein CSARDPGADIQYF.

This clonotype was observed a handful of times. The V and J genes are TRBV4-3 and TRBJ2-1, with TRBD2 matching 9 bases. CDR1 is LGHNA, CDR2 YSLEER, per germline. CDR3 size: 16 residues. J gave up 0 bases and V 1 base, and 1 base lay outside the gene matches. In DNA, the CDR3 is TGCGCCAGCAGCCAAGGACTAGCGGACTCCTACAATGAGCAGTTCTTC. This sequence encodes CASSQGLADSYNEQFF.

Ten or more counts support this clonotype. The chain uses TRBV27 and TRBJ2-5; no definite D call. Germline loops: CDR1 MNHEY, CDR2 SMNVEV (reference sequence). V lost 2 bases and J lost 2, with 6 bases in between. The CDR3 is 13 residues long. The CDR3 DNA follows: TGTGCCAGCAGTTTAGGGAATCAAGAGACCCAGTACTTC. Translated: CASSLGNQETQYF.

The rearrangement links TRBV6-2 or TRBV6-3 to TRBJ2-7, with a weak D call TRBD2 (5 bases). The V and J ends lost 5 bases and 2 bases respectively, with 19 bases between them. Germline loops: CDR1 MNHEY, CDR2 SVGEGT. The CDR3 extends over 16 amino acids. CDR3 sequence (DNA): TGTGCCAGCAGTCCGCCGTTAGCGCAGACCACCTACGAGCAGTACTTC. Its translation is CASSPPLAQTTYEQYF.

The chain employs TRBV20-1 and TRBJ2-1; tentative D call: TRBD2 (6 bases). Trimming took 5 bases from V and 5 from J, leaving 16 bases between them. The CDR3 contains 14 residues. Germline V gene sequence: CDR1 DFQATT, CDR2 SNEGSKA (reference sequence). As DNA, the CDR3 is TGCAGTGCTGATGACCCACTAGCTAACAATGAGCAGTTCTTC. It codes for CSADDPLANNEQFF.

With respect to this clonotype: The junction does not match germline at one end; this may be a read error. The V call is TRBV7-9, the J call TRBJ2-3, with D tentatively TRBD1 (5 bases). CDR1 is SEHNR, CDR2 FQNEAQ, per germline (reference sequence). This CDR3 comprises 14 residues. The CDR3 bases are TGTGCCAGCAGCTTAACAGGTTACACAGATACGCTGTATTTT. This sequence encodes CASSLTGYTDTLYF.

This clonotype was recorded at least ten times. The rearrangement links TRBV7-3 to TRBJ2-3; unclear D gene. V dropped 4 bases and J dropped 3 bases, with 11 bases sitting between them. The CDR3 runs to 14 residues. Germline-derived CDR1 and CDR2 are SGHTA and FQGTGA. CDR3 bases: TGTGCCAGCAGCTCCACCGGGCGGACAGATACGCAGTATTTT. It translates to CASSSTGRTDTQYF. The whole variable domain, remainder taken from reference TRBV7-3 and TRBJ2-3, is GAGVSQTPSNKVTEKGKYVELRCDPISGHTALYWYRQSLGQGPEFLIYFQGTGAADDSGLPNDRFFAVRPEGSVSTLKIQRTERGDSAVYLCASSSTGRTDTQYFGPGTRLTVL.

The V and J genes are TRBV7-2 and TRBJ1-2; D perhaps matches TRBD1 (6 bases). Germline V lookup: CDR1 SGHTA, CDR2 FQGNSA. V was trimmed by 7 bases and J by 2 bases, leaving 11 bases between them. CDR3 length equals 13 residues. In DNA, the CDR3 is TGTGCCAGCACCCCCGGACAGAACTATGGCTACACCTTC. Protein: CASTPGQNYGYTF.

The chain recombines TRBV9 with TRBJ2-3; D may be TRBD2 (5 bases). The V gene lost 2 bases and the J gene lost 2 bases, with 6 bases spanning the gap. Germline CDR1 SGDLS, CDR2 YYNGEE. The length of the CDR3 is 13 residues. CDR3 region: CASSVDYTDTQYF. For the CDR3, the DNA is TGTGCCAGCAGCGTCGACTACACAGATACGCAGTATTTT.

This clonotype has more than one count but fewer than ten. This chain connects TRBV10-3 to TRBJ1-2; D is ambiguous. Germline V CDR1 and CDR2: ENHRY, SYGVKD. The germline V and J ends were trimmed by 2 bases and 2 bases, with 6 bases remaining between them. The length of the CDR3 is 13 residues. CDR3 loop: CAISEAQNYGYTF. The CDR3 DNA sequence: TGTGCCATCAGTGAGGCACAAAACTATGGCTACACCTTC.

In this sample, this clonotype turned up many times. The chain uses TRBV20-1 and TRBJ2-3; unclear D gene. This CDR3 spans 13 amino acids. CDR1 is DFQATT, CDR2 SNEGSKA, per germline (reference sequence). CDR3 in DNA: TGCAGCACGGACGACTCAAACACAGATACGCAGTATTTT. This codes for CSTDDSNTDTQYF.

The table lists this clonotype with many counts. This chain connects TRBV29-1 to TRBJ2-3, with 8 bases fitting TRBD1. The CDR3 loop spans 15 amino acids. Germline lookup yields CDR1 SQVTM and CDR2 ANQGSEA. V lost 8 bases, J lost 8 bases, and 18 bases stayed unmatched. DNA for the CDR3: TGCAGCTTCGTCACCGGGGGACAGGTTAAGGGTACGCAGTATTTT. Translated: CSFVTGGQVKGTQYF.

This clonotype came up many times. The chain has TRBV29-1 and TRBJ1-5; TRBD1 agrees at 7 bases. Germline CDR1 and CDR2: SQVTM and ANQGSEA. CDR3 length: 13 amino acids. With V trimmed by 7 bases and J by 3 bases, 6 bases remained unmatched. The DNA for the CDR3 is TGCAGCGCCGGGGACAGCCTCAATCAGCCCCAGCATTTT. Its protein product is CSAGDSLNQPQHF.

Only one count was recorded for this clonotype. The V call is TRBV4-2, the J call TRBJ2-7; TRBD2 matches 7 bases. The ends lost 1 base at V and 0 bases at J; junction bases unmatched: 0. The germline V gene encodes CDR1 LGHNA and CDR2 YNFKEQ. The CDR3 extends over 14 amino acids. The CDR3 DNA is TGTGCCAGCAGCCAAGGGGACTACTCCTACGAGCAGTACTTC. It codes for CASSQGDYSYEQYF.

This clonotype was detected a few times. The rearrangement uses TRBV20-1 and TRBJ1-4, with 10 bases identical to TRBD1. CDR3 size: 15 residues. Germline CDR1 DFQATT, CDR2 SNEGSKA (reference sequence). J was trimmed by 7 bases and V by 0 bases; bases with no gene match: 5. The CDR3 sequence is CSARDDRGLGEKLFF. In DNA, the CDR3 is TGCAGTGCTAGAGACGACAGGGGGCTGGGTGAAAAACTGTTTTTT.

The CDR3, as DNA: TGTGCCAGCAGCTCTGTCGGTACAGGGGGCCTCCTCTCCTACGAGCAGTACTTC. Protein: CASSSVGTGGLLSYEQYF. The chain employs TRBV5-6 and TRBJ2-7, with 9 positions matching TRBD1. This CDR3 spans 18 amino acids. Germline CDR1 reads SGHDT; CDR2 reads YYEEEE. V shed 3 bases and J 0 bases; nucleotides not matched to a gene: 13.

J is TRBJ2-2 and V is TRBV4-2; the match to TRBD1 covers 9 bases. The CDR3 has 16 amino acids. The germline V gene encodes CDR1 LGHNA and CDR2 YNFKEQ. V dropped 1 base and J dropped 3; count of bases not matched to a gene: 3. The CDR3 DNA reads as TGTGCCAGCAGCCAAGTTCGGGACAGGGACACCGGGGAGCTGTTTTTT. Protein sequence: CASSQVRDRDTGELFF.

This clonotype was picked up many times. This chain uses TRBV5-6 with TRBJ2-2; D possibly corresponds to TRBD2 (6 bases). Germline assignment: CDR1 SGHDT and CDR2 YYEEEE. Trimming stripped 4 bases from V and 6 bases from J, with 19 bases between. This CDR3 contains 16 residues. This chain's CDR3 is CASSPTGRRVSGELFF. The CDR3 DNA reads TGTGCCAGCAGCCCTACCGGGAGAAGAGTGTCCGGGGAGCTGTTTTTT.

This clonotype was recorded a few times. The chain combines TRBV5-6 with TRBJ2-4; D is tentatively TRBD1 or TRBD2 (5 bases each). Trimming took off 4 bases at V and 7 bases at J, with 12 bases between the two ends. The CDR3 sequence is 13 residues long. Germline lookup yields CDR1 SGHDT and CDR2 YYEEEE. CDR3 loop: CASSGDRSNIQYF. Here the CDR3 DNA reads TGTGCCAGCAGCGGGGACCGCTCCAACATTCAGTACTTC.

The chain employs TRBV5-1 and TRBJ2-1, with D unclear. Between the trimmed V and J ends, which lost 4 bases and 6 bases, there was a span of 14 bases. Germline CDR1 SGHRS, CDR2 YFSETQ. CDR3 length: 14 residues. The CDR3 region has the DNA TGCGCCAGCAGCCTTGAACCCCACCTCAATGAGCAGTTCTTC. Translating it yields CASSLEPHLNEQFF.

In nucleotides, the CDR3 is TGTGCCAGCAGTGAAGAGGGGCAGGAGACCCAGTACTTC. Its protein product is CASSEEGQETQYF. The genes are TRBV25-1 and TRBJ2-5, with D perhaps TRBD1 or TRBD2 (5 bases each). The CDR3 is 13 residues long. Between the trimmed V and J ends, which lost 2 bases and 5 bases, there was a span of 9 bases. CDR1 and CDR2 (germline): MGHDK, SYGVNS.

The chain employs TRBV6-1 and TRBJ1-2, with TRBD1 matching over 11 bases. The J segment lost 3 bases and the V segment lost 6 bases, leaving 6 bases of the junction unmatched. Germline CDR1 reads MNHNS; CDR2 reads SASEGT. The CDR3 is 15 residues long. The CDR3 DNA follows: TGTGCCAGCAGCGGAGGGACAGGGGGAGACTATGGCTACACCTTC. Its protein is CASSGGTGGDYGYTF.

The rearrangement uses TRBV7-2 and TRBJ1-4, with TRBD1 as a possible D gene (5 bases). The CDR3 covers 14 residues. With 5 bases removed from V and 5 bases from J, the gap between germline ends came to 12 bases. Germline V gene sequence: CDR1 SGHTA, CDR2 FQGNSA. The CDR3: CASSGTWGNEKLFF. The CDR3 DNA is TGTGCCAGCAGCGGGACGTGGGGGAATGAAAAACTGTTTTTT. The entire variable domain, with the rest obtained from reference TRBV7-2 and TRBJ1-4, is as follows: GAGVSQSPSNKVTEKGKDVELRCDPISGHTALYWYRQSLGQGLEFLIYFQGNSAPDKSGLPSDRFSAERTGGSVSTLTIQRTQQEDSAVYLCASSGTWGNEKLFFGSGTQLSVL.

This clonotype showed up just a few times. The chain carries TRBV7-9 and TRBJ2-5, with 10 bases identical to TRBD2. This CDR3 contains 13 residues. CDR1 and CDR2 (germline): SEHNR, FQNEAQ (reference sequence). The V and J ends lost 7 bases and 5 bases, in that order; junction bases with no gene match: 4. CDR3 coding DNA: TGTGCCAGCAAGCGGGGGGGCGGCGAGACCCAGTACTTC. This encodes CASKRGGGETQYF.

The chain carries TRBV18 and TRBJ1-6; D unclear. CDR1 is KGHSH, CDR2 LQKENI, per germline. Trimming took off 3 bases at V and 8 bases at J, with 11 bases between the two ends. The CDR3 runs 14 residues. For the CDR3, the DNA is TGTGCCAGCTCACCGGCCGCCTGGGATTCACCCCTCCACTTT. Translation: CASSPAAWDSPLHF.

This clonotype was picked up a small number of times. The chain has TRBV14 and TRBJ2-5; D remains ambiguous. This CDR3 is built from 12 residues. Trimming took 3 bases from V and 2 from J, leaving 4 bases between them. CDR1 and CDR2 from the germline V gene are SGHDN and FVKESK. Written as DNA, the CDR3 is TGTGCCAGCAGCCATATTCAAGAGACCCAGTACTTC. This codes for CASSHIQETQYF.

The chain links TRBV7-6 to TRBJ2-3; no definite D call. Germline CDR1 reads SGHVS; CDR2 reads FNYEAQ. This CDR3 region has 13 residues. V was cut by 5 bases and J by 4 bases, with 10 bases left in between. CDR3 DNA sequence: TGTGCCAGCAGCCCGGAACGCGCAGATACGCAGTATTTT. It yields the protein CASSPERADTQYF. Full variable domain (outside the CDR3, taken from reference TRBV7-6 and TRBJ2-3): GAGVSQSPRYKVTKRGQDVALRCDPISGHVSLYWYRQALGQGPEFLTYFNYEAQQDKSGLPNDRFSAERPEGSISTLTIQRTEQRDSAMYRCASSPERADTQYFGPGTRLTVL.